Listed below are T cell receptor beta chains from one sample, sequenced in a study of post-analysis software for immune sequencing data. In TCRdb, the PCR reads were re-called with MiXCR into one record per CDR3 protein. Found here are hundreds of thousands of distinct CDR3 sequences, approximately 38% of them singletons; the top ten hold around an eighth. Material for sequencing was blood. The receptors were gathered from a girl aged 5 to 17 with multiple sclerosis. CDR3s include the opening cysteine and the closing phenylalanine or tryptophan. The D gene is left open where the match is weak. Where a row states a size, it is once, few, many or the class of an expanded clone; other rows omit it.

few	TRBV5-1	TRBD1	TRBJ2-1	TGCGCCAGCAGGACGACAGGGGGGCTTGGAGACAATGAGCAGTTCTTC	CASRTTGGLGDNEQFF
few	TRBV28	.	TRBJ1-1	TGTGCCAGCAGGAATGAAGCTTTCTTT	CASRNEAFF
.	TRBV24-1	.	TRBJ2-5	TGTGCCACCAGTGATTTTGGGGGGCGAGAGACCCAGTACTTC	CATSDFGGRETQYF
.	TRBV6-5	TRBD2	TRBJ2-1	TGTGCCAGCAGTTTCCATCTAGCGGGAGCGAACAATGAGCAGTTCTTC	CASSFHLAGANNEQFF
.	TRBV20-1	.	TRBJ1-1	TGCAGTGCTACAGGGGTCGGCACTGAAGCTTTCTTT	CSATGVGTEAFF
few	TRBV20-1	TRBD1	TRBJ1-5	TGCAGTGCTAGAGGGGGACAGGGTATTAATCAGCCCCAGCATTTT	CSARGGQGINQPQHF
few	TRBV4-1	TRBD2	TRBJ2-5	TGCGCCAGCAGCCAAGATTGGACGGGACTAAGCCAAGAGACCCAGTACTTC	CASSQDWTGLSQETQYF
.	TRBV28	TRBD1	TRBJ1-1	TGTGCCAGCACCACTGCCGGGGCAGGGGGAGCTTTCTTT	CASTTAGAGGAFF
.	TRBV18	.	TRBJ2-3	TGTGCCAGCTCACCAAGTAGATCTAGCACAGATACGCAGTATTTT	CASSPSRSSTDTQYF
.	TRBV12-3/TRBV12-4	.	TRBJ1-2	TGTGCCAGCCGCCTTCGGGGGGATGGCTACACCTTC	CASRLRGDGYTF
few	TRBV12-5	TRBD2	TRBJ2-3	TGTGCTAGTGGTTTGACTAGCGCAGATACGCAGTATTTT	CASGLTSADTQYF
.	TRBV3-1	TRBD1	TRBJ1-4	TGTGCCAGCAGCCCAAGGACACAGGGGGCGCAGAAACTGTTTTTT	CASSPRTQGAQKLFF
few	TRBV5-5	.	TRBJ2-3	TGTGCCAGCAGCTTGCCCGGGTTGCGCACAGATACGCAGTATTTT	CASSLPGLRTDTQYF
.	TRBV29-1	TRBD1	TRBJ2-5	TGCAGCGTCGCAAAGGGGGCAGGGCATCAAGAGACCCAGTACTTC	CSVAKGAGHQETQYF
.	TRBV10-3	.	TRBJ1-1	TGTGCCATCAGTGAGCAGGGGAAGAACACTGAAGCTTTCTTT	CAISEQGKNTEAFF
.	TRBV4-2	.	TRBJ1-1	TGTGCCAGCAGCCAAGAAAGACGGAACACTGAAGCTTTCTTT	CASSQERRNTEAFF
.	TRBV4-3	.	TRBJ2-1	TGCGCCAGCAGCCAACCCGGATCCTACAATGAGCAGTTCTTC	CASSQPGSYNEQFF
.	TRBV7-6	TRBD2	TRBJ2-1	TGTGCCAGCAGCCGGGTTGGCGGGGGGCAAGGGAATGAGCAGTTCTTC	CASSRVGGGQGNEQFF
.	TRBV7-6	TRBD2	TRBJ2-4	TGTGCCAGCAGCTTAGGGGTCGGGAGGACCCTCGGAAACATTCAGTACTTC	CASSLGVGRTLGNIQYF
few	TRBV7-2	TRBD1	TRBJ1-5	TGTGCCAGCAGCTTGGCCCTGACAGGGGGCAATCAGCCCCAGCATTTT	CASSLALTGGNQPQHF